The 24 T cell receptor beta chains listed next were all sequenced from one sample in a study of identical twins. TCRdb re-called the 5' RACE reads through MiXCR, storing one row per CDR3 protein. The data show a few hundred thousand distinct CDR3 sequences, with more than 9.5% seen just once and around 4% held by the top ten. In addition, the sample was reused for a study of yellow fever vaccine responses in identical twins.

Sequencing input: memory (CD45RO+) T cells sorted from blood. These receptors came from a young woman in good health.

This clonotype was counted a few times. An end of the junction does not agree with germline; a read error may underlie this. This chain links TRBV5-1 with TRBJ1-1; no clear D gene. CDR3 size: 13 residues. Germline values: CDR1 SGHRS, CDR2 YFSETQ. The CDR3 DNA sequence: TGTGCCAGCAGCTTATCCATGAACACTGAAGCTTTCTTT. Translation gives CASSLSMNTEAFF.

The genes are TRBV15 and TRBJ2-6; TRBD1 is a possible D gene (6 bases). In germline, CDR1 is LNHNV, CDR2 YYDKDF (reference sequence). This CDR3 has 14 amino acids. With 9 bases removed from V and 3 bases from J, the gap between germline ends came to 12 bases. CDR3 in amino acids: CATSQGSGANVLTF. In DNA form, the CDR3 reads TGTGCCACTTCGCAGGGGAGTGGGGCCAACGTCCTGACTTTC.

The chain carries TRBV7-9 and TRBJ2-5, with a tentative D call TRBD2 (6 bases). V was pared by 1 base and J by 5 bases, with 14 bases between. This CDR3 has 15 amino acids. In germline, CDR1 is SEHNR, CDR2 FQNEAQ (reference sequence). CDR3 nucleotides: TGTGCCAGCAGCTTAGACGGGGGAAGTTTTGAGACCCAGTACTTC. It is translated as CASSLDGGSFETQYF.

The rearrangement links TRBV27 to TRBJ2-7; D call uncertain. V lost 6 bases, J lost 1 base, and 13 bases lay in between. Germline CDR1 and CDR2: MNHEY and SMNVEV (reference sequence). The CDR3 is made up of 14 amino acids. The CDR3 bases are TGTGCCAGCAGCCCCGGGTCCAAATCCTACGAGCAGTACTTC. This codes for CASSPGSKSYEQYF.

This clonotype was detected ten times or more. The chain combines TRBV12-3 or TRBV12-4 with TRBJ2-2, with D perhaps TRBD1 or TRBD2 (5 bases each). There are 11 residues in the CDR3. V lost 3 bases, J lost 12 bases, and 8 bases lay in between. CDR3 nucleotide sequence: TGTGCCAGCAGTTTGCCGGGGCAGCTGTTTTTT. Its translation: CASSLPGQLFF.

This clonotype showed up just a few times. The V gene is TRBV30, the J gene TRBJ2-7; TRBD1 matches at 7 bases. V was clipped by 5 bases and J by 2 bases; unmatched bases: 3. The CDR3 contains 12 residues. Germline CDR1 reads GTSNPN; CDR2 reads SVGIG (reference sequence). The DNA of the CDR3 is TGTGCCTGGCACCAGGGGGCCTACGAGCAGTACTTC. Its translation: CAWHQGAYEQYF.

The table lists this clonotype with many counts. The V and J genes are TRBV7-9 and TRBJ1-3; D gene ambiguous. CDR1 and CDR2 (germline): SEHNR, FQNEAQ (reference sequence). The ends were cut back, 5 bases at V and 0 bases at J, with 11 bases in the middle. The CDR3 length is 15 residues. CDR3 region: CASSLPVISGNTIYF. The CDR3 DNA sequence: TGTGCCAGCAGCCTTCCAGTTATCTCTGGAAACACCATATATTTT.

V and J are TRBV6-5 and TRBJ1-1; D not certain. Trimming removed 0 bases at V and 2 bases at J, with 10 bases between. The germline V gene encodes CDR1 MNHEY and CDR2 SVGAGI. The CDR3 is 15 amino acids. The CDR3, as DNA: TGTGCCAGCAGTTACTCCGGGCGGCCTAACACTGAAGCTTTCTTT. Protein sequence: CASSYSGRPNTEAFF.

This clonotype was detected a few times. The chain couples TRBV20-1 to TRBJ2-6, with a possible D match to TRBD1 (6 bases). The germline V gene encodes CDR1 DFQATT and CDR2 SNEGSKA (reference sequence). Between the trimmed V and J ends, which lost 6 bases and 2 bases, there was a span of 17 bases. The CDR3 loop spans 16 amino acids. CDR3 nucleotide sequence: TGCAGTGCCTCCCCCTCGACAGGCCCTGGGGCCAACGTCCTGACTTTC. Its protein product is CSASPSTGPGANVLTF.

The CDR3 is CASSPQGALGTYEQYF. DNA of the CDR3: TGTGCCAGCTCACCACAGGGGGCTTTGGGAACCTACGAGCAGTACTTC. This rearrangement joins TRBV18 to TRBJ2-7; 7 bases agree with TRBD1. There are 16 residues in the CDR3. The J segment lost 2 bases and the V segment lost 1 base, leaving 8 bases of the junction unmatched. Germline V gene sequence: CDR1 KGHSH, CDR2 LQKENI. Filled out from reference TRBV18 and TRBJ2-7, the complete variable domain reads NAGVMQNPRHLVRRRGQEARLRCSPMKGHSHVYWYRQLPEEGLKFMVYLQKENIIDESGMPKERFSAEFPKEGPSILRIQQVVRGDSAAYFCASSPQGALGTYEQYFGPGTRLTVT.

This clonotype occurred a few times. This is likely a read error, given that the CDR3 carries no conserved phenylalanine or tryptophan at its end. Because the CDR3's place on the DNA is in doubt, the DNA is left out and the CDR3 is given as listed by TCRdb. The chain combines TRBV7-2 with TRBJ2-7; the DNA was not compared with TRBD1, the D call given in the table. The CDR3 is 13 residues long, counting both termini. CDR1 is SGHTA, CDR2 FQGNSA, per germline. The CDR3 is CASSLDGPGQANL.

The chain couples TRBV7-9 to TRBJ2-5; no clear D. Trimming removed 0 bases from V and 1 base from J, with 6 bases in between. The CDR3 has 14 residues. Germline V gene sequence: CDR1 SEHNR, CDR2 FQNEAQ (reference sequence). The CDR3 DNA follows: TGTGCCAGCAGCTTAGCAGATTTCCAAGAGACCCAGTACTTC. Translating it yields CASSLADFQETQYF. The full variable domain, in which reference TRBV7-9 and TRBJ2-5 provide the parts outside the CDR3, is DTGVSQNPRHKITKRGQNVTFRCDPISEHNRLYWYRQTLGQGPEFLTYFQNEAQLEKSRLLSDRFSAERPKGSFSTLEIQRTEQGDSAMYLCASSLADFQETQYFGPGTRLLVL.

This clonotype was picked up a small number of times. The V and J genes are TRBV27 and TRBJ1-1; no definite D call. Germline assignment: CDR1 MNHEY and CDR2 SMNVEV (reference sequence). Trimming took 6 bases from V and 0 from J, leaving 11 bases between them. The CDR3 spans 14 residues. CDR3 loop: CASSSLGMNTEAFF. CDR3 in DNA: TGTGCCAGCAGCTCGCTGGGCATGAACACTGAAGCTTTCTTT.

This clonotype came up a few times. The chain joins TRBV12-3 or TRBV12-4 to TRBJ1-4; D perhaps matches TRBD1 (5 bases). The CDR3 runs to 14 residues. V lost 5 bases and J 8 bases, leaving 15 bases between the germline ends. The CDR3 here is CASSQGTLQEKLFF. Written as DNA, the CDR3 is TGTGCCAGCAGTCAGGGAACCTTGCAGGAAAAACTGTTTTTT.

The chain is built from TRBV6-2 or TRBV6-3 and TRBJ2-1, with TRBD2 matching 11 bases. CDR1 and CDR2 from the germline V gene are MNHEY and SVGEGT. There are 15 residues in the CDR3. Trimming at V came to 3 bases and at J to 6 bases, leaving 4 bases not matched to a gene. The CDR3 sequence: CASSYFSGRANEQFF. The CDR3 DNA reads TGTGCCAGCAGTTATTTTAGCGGGAGGGCCAATGAGCAGTTCTTC.

This clonotype was picked up a small number of times. The CDR3 nucleotides are TGTGCCAGCAGTTACCCACGACAGGGTCGGGGATACAATGAGCAGTTCTTC. Encoded protein: CASSYPRQGRGYNEQFF. This sequence joins TRBV6-2 or TRBV6-3 and TRBJ2-1; 7 nucleotides line up with TRBD1. Germline V gene data show CDR1 as MNHEY and CDR2 as SVGEGT. The CDR3 is 17 residues long. V trimming: 2 bases; J trimming: 4 bases; junction bases outside the gene matches: 11.

The chain has TRBV19 and TRBJ1-6; D might be TRBD1 (6 bases). Germline V gene sequence: CDR1 LNHDA, CDR2 SQIVND (reference sequence). The V and J ends lost 6 bases and 8 bases respectively, with 11 bases between them. The CDR3 extends over 13 amino acids. CDR3 sequence reads: CASRTTGYSPLHF. The CDR3 region has the DNA TGTGCCAGTAGAACTACAGGGTATTCACCCCTCCACTTT.

This clonotype appeared a few times. This chain connects TRBV3-1 to TRBJ2-7, with D unresolved. The CDR3 runs 15 residues. Trimming shortened V by 0 bases and J by 5 bases, and 14 bases separated the two germline ends. Per the germline V gene, CDR1 is LGHDT and CDR2 is YNNKEL (reference sequence). The CDR3 region is CASSQDIGRWHEQYF. CDR3 nucleotides: TGTGCCAGCAGCCAAGACATCGGCAGATGGCACGAGCAGTACTTC.

This clonotype showed up many times. This sequence joins TRBV5-1 and TRBJ2-7; maybe TRBD1 (6 bases). The V end lost 5 bases, the J end lost 3 bases, and 30 bases lay between the germline ends. Germline V gene lookup returns CDR1 SGHRS and CDR2 YFSETQ. This CDR3 has 19 amino acids. As DNA, the CDR3 is TGCGCCAGCAGTTCCATGACAGGACTCGGCGGGCGGCAACTCTACGAGCAGTACTTC. Protein: CASSSMTGLGGRQLYEQYF. Complete variable domain (other parts from reference TRBV5-1 and TRBJ2-7): KAGVTQTPRYLIKTRGQQVTLSCSPISGHRSVSWYQQTPGQGLQFLFEYFSETQRNKGNFPGRFSGRQFSNSRSEMNVSTLELGDSALYLCASSSMTGLGGRQLYEQYFGPGTRLTVT.

The chain joins TRBV11-2 to TRBJ2-7; tentatively, D is TRBD1 (5 bases). CDR1 and CDR2 from the germline V gene are SGHAT and FQNNGV. The CDR3 has 13 amino acids. The germline V and J ends were trimmed by 6 bases and 13 bases, with 22 bases remaining between them. The DNA for the CDR3 is TGTGCCAGCAGTTTTACGGACACCAGCGAGAGATACTTC. Protein product: CASSFTDTSERYF.

This clonotype was observed a few times. V gene TRBV20-1 combines with J gene TRBJ2-7, with 10 bases identical to TRBD1. This CDR3 has 11 amino acids. Germline CDR1 is DFQATT and CDR2 is SNEGSKA (reference sequence). The DNA of the CDR3 is TGCAGTGCTAGGTTAGGACAGGGGGTGGAGGTC. Residues: CSARLGQGVEV.

CDR3 sequence reads: CASSLVGGADIETQYF. DNA of the CDR3: TGCGCCAGCAGCTTGGTTGGGGGCGCGGATATCGAGACCCAGTACTTC. The chain carries TRBV5-1 and TRBJ2-5; possible D gene TRBD1, 6 bases. Germline CDR1 reads SGHRS; CDR2 reads YFSETQ. The CDR3 has 16 amino acids. The V end was cut by 0 bases, the J end by 5 bases, with 17 bases between.

The J gene is TRBJ2-5, the V gene TRBV20-1; D not certain. There are 13 residues in the CDR3. Deletions cut 7 bases from V and 1 base from J, with 13 bases between. CDR1 is DFQATT and CDR2 is SNEGSKA in the germline V gene (reference sequence). DNA of the CDR3: TGCAGTGTATCCACTGGAATCCAAGAGACCCAGTACTTC. Translated: CSVSTGIQETQYF.

The chain is built from TRBV29-1 and TRBJ1-1; TRBD1 agrees at 7 bases. The germline CDR1 and CDR2 sequences are SQVTM and ANQGSEA. Unmatched junction bases numbered 0, after V lost 5 bases and J lost 3 bases. The CDR3 covers 11 residues. The DNA of the CDR3 is TGCAGCGTTAGGGGGCACACTGAAGCTTTCTTT. Translation: CSVRGHTEAFF.